One T cell receptor beta chain is described in this entry. The trim removed 2 bases at V and 3 bases at J, leaving 3 bases unmatched. The CDR3 loop spans 15 amino acids. Germline values: CDR1 MNHEY, CDR2 SVGAGI. This record comes from a study of T cells in Graves' hyperthyroidism and ophthalmopathy. RNA transcripts gave rise to amplified TCR beta CDR3 regions. Initially, a first-round RT-PCR of the TCR CDR3 employed the HTBI primer set. MiXCR, applied by TCRdb to the multiplex PCR reads, yields one record per CDR3 protein. The table lists 600,000 to 700,000 distinct CDR3 sequences, roughly 45% of them singletons.

Sequenced input: peripheral blood or thyroid tissue (not recorded which). This clonotype was sampled from an adult man with Graves' disease, either hyperthyroidism or ophthalmopathy (not recorded which). The V gene is TRBV6-5, the J gene TRBJ1-5; 8 bases line up with TRBD1. The CDR3 loop reads CASSYMDRVNQPQHF. The CDR3 bases are TGTGCCAGCAGTTACATGGACAGGGTCAATCAGCCCCAGCATTTT.